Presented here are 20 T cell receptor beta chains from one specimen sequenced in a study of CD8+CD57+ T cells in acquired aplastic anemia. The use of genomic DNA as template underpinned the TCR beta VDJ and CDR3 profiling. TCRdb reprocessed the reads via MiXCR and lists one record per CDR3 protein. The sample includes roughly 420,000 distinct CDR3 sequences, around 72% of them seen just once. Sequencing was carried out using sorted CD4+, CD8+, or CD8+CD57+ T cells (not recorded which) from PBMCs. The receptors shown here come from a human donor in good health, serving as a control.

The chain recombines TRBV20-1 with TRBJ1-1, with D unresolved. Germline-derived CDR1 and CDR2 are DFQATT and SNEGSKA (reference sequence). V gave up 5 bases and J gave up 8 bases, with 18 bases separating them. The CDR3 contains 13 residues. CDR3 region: CSAVVGPGGEAFF. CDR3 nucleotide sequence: TGCAGTGCTGTTGTTGGGCCGGGTGGGGAAGCTTTCTTT.

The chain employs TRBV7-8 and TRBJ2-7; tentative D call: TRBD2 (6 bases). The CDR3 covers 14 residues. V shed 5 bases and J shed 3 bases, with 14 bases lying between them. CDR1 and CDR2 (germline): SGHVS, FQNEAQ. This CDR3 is CASSEGGTRYEQYF. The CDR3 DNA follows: TGTGCCAGCAGCGAGGGAGGAACCCGCTACGAGCAGTACTTC.

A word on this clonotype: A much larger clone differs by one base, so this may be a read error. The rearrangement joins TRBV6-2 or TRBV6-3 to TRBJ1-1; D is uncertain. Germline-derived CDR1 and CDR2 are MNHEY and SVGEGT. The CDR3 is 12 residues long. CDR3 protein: CASSERPTEALF. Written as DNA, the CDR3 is TGTGCCAGCAGTGAAAGGCCCACTGAAGCTCTCTTT.

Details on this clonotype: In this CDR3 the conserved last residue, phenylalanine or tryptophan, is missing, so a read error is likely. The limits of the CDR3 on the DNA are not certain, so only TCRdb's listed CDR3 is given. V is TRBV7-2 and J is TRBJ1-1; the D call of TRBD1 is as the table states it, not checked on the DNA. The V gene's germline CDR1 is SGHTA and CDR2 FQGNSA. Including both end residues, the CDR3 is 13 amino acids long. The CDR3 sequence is CASSLTGGTEAYL.

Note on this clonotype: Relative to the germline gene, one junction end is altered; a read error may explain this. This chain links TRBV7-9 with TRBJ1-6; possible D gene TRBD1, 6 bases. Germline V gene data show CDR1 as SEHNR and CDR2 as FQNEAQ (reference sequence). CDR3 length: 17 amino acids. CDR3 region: CASSLGSVDSHNSPLHF. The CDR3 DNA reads TGTGCCAGCAGCTTAGGGTCCGTGGACAGCCATAATTCCCCCCTCCACTTT.

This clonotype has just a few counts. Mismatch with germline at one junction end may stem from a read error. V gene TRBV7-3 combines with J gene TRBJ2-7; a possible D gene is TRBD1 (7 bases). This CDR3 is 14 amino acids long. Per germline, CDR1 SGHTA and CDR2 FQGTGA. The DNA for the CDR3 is TGTGCCAGCAGCGTGGAAGGTGGAGGGGGCACCCAATATTTC. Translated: CASSVEGGGGTQYF.

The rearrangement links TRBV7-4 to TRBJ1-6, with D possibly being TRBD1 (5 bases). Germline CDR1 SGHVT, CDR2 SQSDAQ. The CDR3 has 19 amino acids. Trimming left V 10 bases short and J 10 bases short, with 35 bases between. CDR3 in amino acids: CATSGGRGIGTPAGSPLHF. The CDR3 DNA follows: TGTGCCACCAGTGGTGGGAGGGGAATCGGGACCCCGGCGGGATCACCCCTCCACTTT.

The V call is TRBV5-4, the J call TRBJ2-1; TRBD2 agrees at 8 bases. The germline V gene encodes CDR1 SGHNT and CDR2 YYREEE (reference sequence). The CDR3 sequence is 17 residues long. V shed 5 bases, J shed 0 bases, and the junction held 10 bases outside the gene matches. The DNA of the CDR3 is TGTGCCAGCAGTTCTTCTAGCGGGCCGAGCTCCTACAATGAGCAGTTCTTC. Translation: CASSSSSGPSSYNEQFF.

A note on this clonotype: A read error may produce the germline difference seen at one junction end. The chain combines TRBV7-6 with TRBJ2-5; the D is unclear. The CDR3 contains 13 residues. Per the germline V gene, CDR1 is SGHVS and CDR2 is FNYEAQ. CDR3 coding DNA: TGTGCCAGCAGCCAAGATCCTCAAGAGACCCGGTACTTC. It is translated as CASSQDPQETRYF.

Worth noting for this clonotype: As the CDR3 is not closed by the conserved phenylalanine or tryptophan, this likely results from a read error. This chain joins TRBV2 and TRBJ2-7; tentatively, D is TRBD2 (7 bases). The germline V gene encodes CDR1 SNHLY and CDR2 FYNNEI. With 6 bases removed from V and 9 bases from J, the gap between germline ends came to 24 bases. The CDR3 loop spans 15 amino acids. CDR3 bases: TGTGCCAGCAGCGTAGGGCTGGCGGGGGCCCACGCGCAGTACTCC. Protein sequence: CASSVGLAGAHAQYS.

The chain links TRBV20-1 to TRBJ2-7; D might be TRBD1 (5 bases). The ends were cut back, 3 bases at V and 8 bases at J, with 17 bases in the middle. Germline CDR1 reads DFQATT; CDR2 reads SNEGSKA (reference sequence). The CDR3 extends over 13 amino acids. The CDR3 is CSARGQENSQQYF. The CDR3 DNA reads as TGCAGTGCTAGGGGGCAGGAGAATTCACAGCAGTACTTC.

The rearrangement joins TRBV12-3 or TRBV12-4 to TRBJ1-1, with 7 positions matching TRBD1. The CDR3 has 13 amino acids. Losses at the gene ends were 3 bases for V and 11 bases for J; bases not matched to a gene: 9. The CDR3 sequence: CASSFLRTGVAFF. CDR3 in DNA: TGTGCCAGCAGTTTTTTGCGGACAGGTGTGGCTTTCTTT.

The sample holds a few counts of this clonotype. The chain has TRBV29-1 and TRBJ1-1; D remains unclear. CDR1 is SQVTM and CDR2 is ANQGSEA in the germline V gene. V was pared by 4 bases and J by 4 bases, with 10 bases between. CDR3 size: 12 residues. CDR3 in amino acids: CSVVGDSTEAFF. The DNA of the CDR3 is TGCAGCGTTGTGGGTGATAGCACTGAAGCTTTCTTT.

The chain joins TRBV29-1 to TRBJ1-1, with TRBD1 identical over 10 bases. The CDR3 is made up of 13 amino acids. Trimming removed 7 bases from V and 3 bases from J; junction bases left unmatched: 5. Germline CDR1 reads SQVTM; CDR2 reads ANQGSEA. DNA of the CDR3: TGCAGCGGAGGGACAGGGGAGTACACTGAAGCTTTCTTT. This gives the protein CSGGTGEYTEAFF.

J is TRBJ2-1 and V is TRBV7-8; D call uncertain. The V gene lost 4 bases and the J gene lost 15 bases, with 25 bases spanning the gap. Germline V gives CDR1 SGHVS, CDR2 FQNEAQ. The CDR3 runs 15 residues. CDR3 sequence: CASSSPLETLNLRFF. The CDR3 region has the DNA TGTGCCAGCAGCTCCCCCCTAGAGACACTCAACTTGCGGTTCTTC. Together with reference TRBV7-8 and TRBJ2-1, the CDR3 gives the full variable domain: GAGVSQSPRYKVAKRGQDVALRCDPISGHVSLFWYQQALGQGPEFLTYFQNEAQLDKSGLPSDRFFAERPEGSVSTLKIQRTQQEDSAVYLCASSSPLETLNLRFFGPGTRLTVL.

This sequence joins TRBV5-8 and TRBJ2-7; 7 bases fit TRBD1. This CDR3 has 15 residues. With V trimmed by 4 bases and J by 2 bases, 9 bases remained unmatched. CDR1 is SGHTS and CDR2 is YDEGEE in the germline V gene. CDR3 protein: CASSLRTGGPYEQYF. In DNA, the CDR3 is TGTGCCAGCAGCCTCCGGACAGGAGGACCCTACGAGCAGTACTTC.

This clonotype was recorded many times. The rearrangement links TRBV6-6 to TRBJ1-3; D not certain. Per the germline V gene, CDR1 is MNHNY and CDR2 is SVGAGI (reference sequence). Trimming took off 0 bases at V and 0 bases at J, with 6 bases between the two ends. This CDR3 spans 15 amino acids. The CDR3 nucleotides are TGTGCCAGCAGTTACTCTCTGGACTCTGGAAACACCATATATTTT. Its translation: CASSYSLDSGNTIYF.

CDR3 DNA sequence: TGTGCCAGCAGCTTAATCCCGCGCTCCGGGCTAGAGCAGCAGTTCTTC. This translates into CASSLIPRSGLEQQFF. The gene calls are TRBV7-2 and TRBJ2-1; D is undetermined. Germline CDR1 reads SGHTA; CDR2 reads FQGNSA. V lost 2 bases and J 11 bases, leaving 22 bases between the germline ends. The CDR3 has 16 amino acids.

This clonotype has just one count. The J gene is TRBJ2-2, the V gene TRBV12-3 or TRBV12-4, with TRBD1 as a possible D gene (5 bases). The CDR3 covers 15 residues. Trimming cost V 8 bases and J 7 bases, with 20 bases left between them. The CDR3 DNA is TGTGCCAGCCCCGTAGGCTGGGGCAGGGACGGGGAGCTGTTTTTT. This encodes CASPVGWGRDGELFF.

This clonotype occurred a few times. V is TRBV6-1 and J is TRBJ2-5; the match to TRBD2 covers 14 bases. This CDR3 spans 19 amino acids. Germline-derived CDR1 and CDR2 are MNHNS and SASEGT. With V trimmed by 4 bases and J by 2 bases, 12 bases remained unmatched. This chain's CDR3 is CASSGKTGTSGGKQETQYF. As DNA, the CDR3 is TGTGCCAGCAGTGGGAAAACCGGGACTAGCGGGGGTAAACAAGAGACCCAGTACTTC.